The present T cell receptor (beta chain) was sequenced within a study of T cells after yellow fever vaccination. Study-wide points: The CD4 compartment and the CD8 compartment contained a small share of clonotypes in common.

Via MiXCR, TCRdb re-called the 5' RACE reads, giving one row per CDR3 protein. This table holds about 300,000 distinct CDR3 sequences, roughly 8.7% found once. With V trimmed by 6 bases and J by 2 bases, 4 bases remained unmatched. The CDR3 is made up of 15 amino acids. In germline, CDR1 is SGHRS, CDR2 YFSETQ. This clonotype turned up a few times. Its antigen is still unknown. The chain joins TRBV5-1 to TRBJ2-5; 13 bases are shared with TRBD2. The material was CD4+ T cells sorted from PBMCs, obtained 5 days after the yellow fever booster vaccination. The receptor was isolated from a man younger than 30 who received the YFV17D yellow fever vaccine. The CDR3: CASKGTSGVQETQYF. CDR3 nucleotide sequence: TGCGCCAGCAAGGGGACTAGCGGGGTTCAAGAGACCCAGTACTTC.